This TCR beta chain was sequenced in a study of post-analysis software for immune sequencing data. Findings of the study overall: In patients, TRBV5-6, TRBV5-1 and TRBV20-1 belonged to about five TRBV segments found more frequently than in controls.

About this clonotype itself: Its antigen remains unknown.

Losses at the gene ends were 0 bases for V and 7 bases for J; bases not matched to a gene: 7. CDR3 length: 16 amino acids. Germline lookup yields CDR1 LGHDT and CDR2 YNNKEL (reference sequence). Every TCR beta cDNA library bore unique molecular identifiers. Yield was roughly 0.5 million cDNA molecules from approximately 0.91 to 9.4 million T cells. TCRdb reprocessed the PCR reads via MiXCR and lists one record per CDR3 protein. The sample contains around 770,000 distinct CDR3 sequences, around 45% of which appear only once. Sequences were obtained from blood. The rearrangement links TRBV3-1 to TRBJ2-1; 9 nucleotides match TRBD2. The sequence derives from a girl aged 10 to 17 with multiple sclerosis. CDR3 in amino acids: CASSQDHSGSENEQFF. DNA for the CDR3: TGTGCCAGCAGCCAAGATCATAGCGGGAGTGAGAATGAGCAGTTCTTC.